This T cell receptor (beta chain) was obtained from a study of blood T cell repertoires in COVID-19. Study summary: From the United States, Italy and Spain came samples of acute and convalescent COVID-19.

Germline values: CDR1 LNHDA, CDR2 SQIVND (reference sequence). Unmatched junction bases numbered 11, after V lost 9 bases and J lost 5 bases. The CDR3 extends over 14 amino acids. In the original analysis: Amplification with reference gene primers provided the estimates of nucleated cell counts. The data were produced by immunoSEQ multiplex PCR, yet TCRdb's version contains in-frame clones alone and is incomplete. From that table come the V and J calls and clone size; the DNA was used to work out D and trimming. Of some 320,000 clones listed, about 89% are singletons. The sequenced sample consisted of peripheral blood. The sequence was collected from a woman between 50 and 59 years old who had recovered from COVID-19. The chain has TRBV19 and TRBJ1-1; 8 nucleotides align to TRBD1. The CDR3 nucleotides read TGTGCCAGCCAAGGCCGGACAGGGATGACTGAAGCTTTCTTT. Its protein product is CASQGRTGMTEAFF. Full variable domain (remainder filled in from reference TRBV19 and TRBJ1-1): DGGITQSPKYLFRKEGQNVTLSCEQNLNHDAMYWYRQDPGQGLRLIYYSQIVNDFQKGDIAEGYSVSREKKESFPLTVTSAQKNPTAFYLCASQGRTGMTEAFFGQGTRLTVV.